This T cell receptor (beta chain) comes out of a study of T cells in Graves' hyperthyroidism and ophthalmopathy. General study results and limits: Most thyroid clonotypes with frequency above 0.001 were detected in blood.

The CDR3 regions of TCR beta were amplified from RNA transcripts. A set of HTBI primers served as the primers for a first-round RT-PCR of the TCR CDR3. MiXCR, applied by TCRdb to the multiplex PCR reads, yields one record per CDR3 protein. The sample lists some 600,000 distinct CDR3 sequences, approximately 15% seen once, with less than 6% in the top ten. CDR1 and CDR2 from the germline V gene are GTSNPN and SVGIG (reference sequence). This CDR3 has 13 amino acids. This clonotype was detected ten times or more. As yet, its antigen is unknown. The material sequenced was blood. The sequence came from a woman under 40 with Graves' hyperthyroidism that later progressed to Graves' ophthalmopathy. The chain employs TRBV30 and TRBJ1-6; D gene ambiguous. The CDR3 sequence is CATGGFDNSPLHF. The CDR3 DNA follows: TGTGCGACGGGAGGGTTTGACAATTCACCCCTCCACTTT.